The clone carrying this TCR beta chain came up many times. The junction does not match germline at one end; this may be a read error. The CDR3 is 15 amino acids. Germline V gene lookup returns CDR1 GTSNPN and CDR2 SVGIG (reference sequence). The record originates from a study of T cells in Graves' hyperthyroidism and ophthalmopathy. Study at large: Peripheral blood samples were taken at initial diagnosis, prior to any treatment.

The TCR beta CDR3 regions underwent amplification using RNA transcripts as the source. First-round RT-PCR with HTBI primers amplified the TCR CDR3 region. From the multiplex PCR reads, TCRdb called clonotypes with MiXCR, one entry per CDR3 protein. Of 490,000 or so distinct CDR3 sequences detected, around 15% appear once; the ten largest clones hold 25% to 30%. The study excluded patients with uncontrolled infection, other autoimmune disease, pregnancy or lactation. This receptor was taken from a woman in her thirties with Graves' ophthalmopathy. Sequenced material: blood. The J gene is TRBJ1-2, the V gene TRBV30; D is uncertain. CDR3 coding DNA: TGTGCCTGGACCATGTCCGGCCCCTCCAACTTTGGCTACACCTTC. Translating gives CAWTMSGPSNFGYTF.